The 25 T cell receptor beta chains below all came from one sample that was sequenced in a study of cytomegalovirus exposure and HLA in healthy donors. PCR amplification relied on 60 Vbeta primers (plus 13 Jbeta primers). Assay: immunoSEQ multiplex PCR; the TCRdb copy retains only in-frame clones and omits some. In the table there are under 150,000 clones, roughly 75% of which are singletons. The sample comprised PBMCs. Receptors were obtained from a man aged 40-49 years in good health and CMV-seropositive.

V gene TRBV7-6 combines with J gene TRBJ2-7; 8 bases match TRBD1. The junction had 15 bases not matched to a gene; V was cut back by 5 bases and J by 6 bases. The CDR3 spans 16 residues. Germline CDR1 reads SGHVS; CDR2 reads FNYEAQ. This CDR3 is CASSTAPGTGSAEQYF. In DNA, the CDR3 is TGTGCCAGCAGCACAGCTCCCGGGACAGGCTCAGCCGAGCAGTACTTC.

The CDR3 DNA follows: TGTGCCTGGAGTTCTGGGGACGCCGGACTAAGCGGGAATGAGCAGTTCTTC. This gives the protein CAWSSGDAGLSGNEQFF. The rearrangement uses TRBV30 and TRBJ2-1; D perhaps matches TRBD2 (6 bases). The V end lost 2 bases, the J end lost 7 bases, and 24 bases lay between the germline ends. The CDR3 length is 17 residues. The germline V gene encodes CDR1 GTSNPN and CDR2 SVGIG (reference sequence). Full variable domain (missing parts from reference TRBV30 and TRBJ2-1): SQTIHQWPATLVQPVGSPLSLECTVEGTSNPNLYWYRQAAGRGLQLLFYSVGIGQISSEVPQNLSASRPQDRQFILSSKKLLLSDSGFYLCAWSSGDAGLSGNEQFFGPGTRLTVL.

CDR3 residues: CASSVGTSGTYEQYF. The DNA of the CDR3 is TGTGCCAGCAGCGTTGGGACTAGCGGGACCTACGAGCAGTACTTC. The chain couples TRBV9 to TRBJ2-7, with 13 positions matching TRBD2. The CDR3 is 15 residues long. V lost 2 bases to trimming and J lost 2 bases; unmatched junction nucleotides: 1. Looked up from germline, CDR1 is SGDLS and CDR2 is YYNGEE. Together with reference TRBV9 and TRBJ2-7, the CDR3 gives the full variable domain: DSGVTQTPKHLITATGQRVTLRCSPRSGDLSVYWYQQSLDQGLQFLIQYYNGEERAKGNILERFSAQQFPDLHSELNLSSLELGDSALYFCASSVGTSGTYEQYFGPGTRLTVT.

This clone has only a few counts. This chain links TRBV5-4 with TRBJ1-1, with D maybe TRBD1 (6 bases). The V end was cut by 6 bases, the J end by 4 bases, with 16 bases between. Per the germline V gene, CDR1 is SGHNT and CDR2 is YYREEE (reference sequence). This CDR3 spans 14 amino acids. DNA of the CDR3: TGTGCCAGCACGTTAATGGGGGCGCCCACTGAAGCTTTCTTT. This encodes CASTLMGAPTEAFF.

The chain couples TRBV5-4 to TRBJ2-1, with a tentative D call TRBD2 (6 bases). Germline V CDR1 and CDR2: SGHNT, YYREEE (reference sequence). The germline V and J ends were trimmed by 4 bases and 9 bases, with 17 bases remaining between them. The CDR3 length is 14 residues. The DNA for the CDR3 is TGTGCCAGCAGCCCCGGGAGTAGGATGGGTGAGCAGTTCTTC. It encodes CASSPGSRMGEQFF.

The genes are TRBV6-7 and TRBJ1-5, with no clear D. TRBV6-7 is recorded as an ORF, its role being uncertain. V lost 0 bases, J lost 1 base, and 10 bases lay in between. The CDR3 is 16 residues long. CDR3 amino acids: CASSYSRGRSNQPQHF. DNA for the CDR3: TGTGCCAGCAGTTACTCGCGGGGTAGGAGCAATCAGCCCCAGCATTTT.

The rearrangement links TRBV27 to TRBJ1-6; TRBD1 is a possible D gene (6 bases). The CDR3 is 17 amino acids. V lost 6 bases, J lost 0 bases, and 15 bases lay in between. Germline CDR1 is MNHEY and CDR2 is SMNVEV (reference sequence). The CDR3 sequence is CASSLGNRVSYNSPLHF. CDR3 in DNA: TGTGCCAGCAGCTTAGGAAACAGGGTCTCCTATAATTCACCCCTCCACTTT.

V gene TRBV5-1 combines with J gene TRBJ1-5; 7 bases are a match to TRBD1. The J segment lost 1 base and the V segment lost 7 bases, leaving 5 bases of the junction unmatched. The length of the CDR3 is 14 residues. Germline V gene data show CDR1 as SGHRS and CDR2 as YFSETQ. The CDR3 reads CASLGQSSNQPQHF. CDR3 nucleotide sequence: TGCGCCAGCCTGGGACAGTCAAGCAATCAGCCCCAGCATTTT. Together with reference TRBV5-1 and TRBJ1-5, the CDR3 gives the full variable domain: KAGVTQTPRYLIKTRGQQVTLSCSPISGHRSVSWYQQTPGQGLQFLFEYFSETQRNKGNFPGRFSGRQFSNSRSEMNVSTLELGDSALYLCASLGQSSNQPQHFGDGTRLSIL.

This CDR3 reads CASKAGAPYEQYF. CDR3 coding DNA: TGTGCCAGCAAGGCAGGGGCCCCCTACGAGCAGTACTTC. The rearrangement uses TRBV6-5 and TRBJ2-7, with D perhaps matching TRBD1 (6 bases). The length of the CDR3 is 13 residues. Trimming removed 7 bases from V and 2 bases from J, with 12 bases in between. The germline V gene encodes CDR1 MNHEY and CDR2 SVGAGI.

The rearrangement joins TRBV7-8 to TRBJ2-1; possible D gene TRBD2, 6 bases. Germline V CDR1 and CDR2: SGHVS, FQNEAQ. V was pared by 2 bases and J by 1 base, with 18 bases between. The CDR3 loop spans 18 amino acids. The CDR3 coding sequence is TGTGCCAGCAGCTTATCGTCTAATGCGGGGAGATCCTACAATGAGCAGTTCTTC. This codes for CASSLSSNAGRSYNEQFF.

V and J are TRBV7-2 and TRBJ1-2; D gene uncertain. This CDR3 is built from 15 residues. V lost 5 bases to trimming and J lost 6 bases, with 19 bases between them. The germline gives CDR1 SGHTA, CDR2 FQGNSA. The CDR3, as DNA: TGTGCCAGCAGCACCTCAGCGGCACAGTATAATGGCTACACCTTC. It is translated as CASSTSAAQYNGYTF.

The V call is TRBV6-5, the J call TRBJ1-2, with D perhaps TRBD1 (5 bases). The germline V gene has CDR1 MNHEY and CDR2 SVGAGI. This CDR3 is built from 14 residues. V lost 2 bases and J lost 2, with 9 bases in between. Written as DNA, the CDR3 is TGTGCCAGCAGTTACCTACAGGACAACTATGGCTACACCTTC. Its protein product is CASSYLQDNYGYTF.

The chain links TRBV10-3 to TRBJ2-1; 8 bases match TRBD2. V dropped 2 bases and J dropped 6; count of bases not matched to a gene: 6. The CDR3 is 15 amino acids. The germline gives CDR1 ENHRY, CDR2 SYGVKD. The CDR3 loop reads CAISEVRGGINEQFF. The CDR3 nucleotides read TGTGCCATCAGTGAGGTTCGGGGGGGCATCAATGAGCAGTTCTTC.

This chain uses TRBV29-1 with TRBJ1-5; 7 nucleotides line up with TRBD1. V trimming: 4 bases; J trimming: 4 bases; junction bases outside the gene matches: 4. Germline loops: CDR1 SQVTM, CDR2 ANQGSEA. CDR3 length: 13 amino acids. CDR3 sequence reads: CSVAGTVNQPQHF. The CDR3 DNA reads TGCAGCGTTGCTGGGACAGTAAATCAGCCCCAGCATTTT.

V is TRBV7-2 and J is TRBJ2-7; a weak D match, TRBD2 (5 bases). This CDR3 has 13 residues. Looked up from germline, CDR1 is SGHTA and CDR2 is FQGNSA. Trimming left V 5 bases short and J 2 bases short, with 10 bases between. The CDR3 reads CASSQGLPYEQYF. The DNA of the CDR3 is TGTGCCAGCAGCCAAGGACTGCCCTACGAGCAGTACTTC.

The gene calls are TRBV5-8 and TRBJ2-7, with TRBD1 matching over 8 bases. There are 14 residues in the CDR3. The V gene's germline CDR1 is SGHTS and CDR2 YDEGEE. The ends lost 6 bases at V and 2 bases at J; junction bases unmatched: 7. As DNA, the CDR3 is TGTGCCAGCAACTCAGACAGGGGCACCTACGAGCAGTACTTC. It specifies CASNSDRGTYEQYF.

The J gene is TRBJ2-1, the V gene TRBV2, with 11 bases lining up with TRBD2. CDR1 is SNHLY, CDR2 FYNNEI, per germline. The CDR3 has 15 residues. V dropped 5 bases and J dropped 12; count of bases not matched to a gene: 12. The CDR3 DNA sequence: TGTGCCAGCAGTCTTGCCGGAACTAGCGGGAGCTGGCAGTTCTTC. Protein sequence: CASSLAGTSGSWQFF.

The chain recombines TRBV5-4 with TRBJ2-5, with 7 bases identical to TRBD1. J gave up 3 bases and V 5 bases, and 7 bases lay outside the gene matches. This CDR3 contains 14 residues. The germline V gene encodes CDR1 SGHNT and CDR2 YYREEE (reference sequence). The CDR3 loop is CASSSAGQEETQYF. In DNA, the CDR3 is TGTGCCAGCAGTTCGGCCGGACAGGAAGAGACCCAGTACTTC.

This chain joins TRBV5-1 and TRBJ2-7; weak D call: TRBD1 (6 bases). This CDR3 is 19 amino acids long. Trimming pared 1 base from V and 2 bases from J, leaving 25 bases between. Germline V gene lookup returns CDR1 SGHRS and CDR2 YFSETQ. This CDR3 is CASSLPSRGRGHDAYEQYF. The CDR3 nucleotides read TGCGCCAGCAGCTTGCCCTCCCGCGGCAGGGGACATGACGCCTACGAGCAGTACTTC.

In DNA form, the CDR3 reads TGCGCCAGCAGCCGGGGACAGAATAATTCACCCCTCCACTTT. This encodes CASSRGQNNSPLHF. The chain has TRBV4-1 and TRBJ1-6; the match to TRBD1 covers 7 bases. Germline-derived CDR1 and CDR2 are MGHRA and YSYEKL. CDR3 length: 14 amino acids. The V and J ends lost 4 bases and 5 bases, in that order; junction bases with no gene match: 2.

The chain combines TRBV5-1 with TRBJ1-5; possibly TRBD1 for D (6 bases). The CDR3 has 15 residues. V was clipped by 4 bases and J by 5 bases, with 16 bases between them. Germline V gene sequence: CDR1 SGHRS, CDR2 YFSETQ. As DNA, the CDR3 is TGCGCCAGCAGCCTACTCGGAGGGGGGGATCAGCCCCAGCATTTT. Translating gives CASSLLGGGDQPQHF. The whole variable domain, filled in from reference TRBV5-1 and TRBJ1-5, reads KAGVTQTPRYLIKTRGQQVTLSCSPISGHRSVSWYQQTPGQGLQFLFEYFSETQRNKGNFPGRFSGRQFSNSRSEMNVSTLELGDSALYLCASSLLGGGDQPQHFGDGTRLSIL.

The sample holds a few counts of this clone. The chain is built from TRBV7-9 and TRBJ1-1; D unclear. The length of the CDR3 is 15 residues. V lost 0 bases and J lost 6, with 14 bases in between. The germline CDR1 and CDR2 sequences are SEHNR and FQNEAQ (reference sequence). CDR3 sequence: CASSLAPGPRAEAFF. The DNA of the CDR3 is TGTGCCAGCAGCTTAGCGCCAGGCCCGCGCGCTGAAGCTTTCTTT.

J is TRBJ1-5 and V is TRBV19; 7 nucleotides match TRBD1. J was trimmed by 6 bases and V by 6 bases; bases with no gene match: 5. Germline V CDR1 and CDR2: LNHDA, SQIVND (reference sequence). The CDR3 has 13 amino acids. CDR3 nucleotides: TGTGCCAGTAGACTACAGGGGAGTCAGCCCCAGCATTTT. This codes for CASRLQGSQPQHF.

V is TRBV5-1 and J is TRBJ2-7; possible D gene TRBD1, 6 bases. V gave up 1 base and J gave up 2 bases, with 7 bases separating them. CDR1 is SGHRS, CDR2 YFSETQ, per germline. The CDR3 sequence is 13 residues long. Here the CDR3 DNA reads TGCGCCAGCAGCTTGAACAGGGCCTACGAGCAGTACTTC. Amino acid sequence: CASSLNRAYEQYF.

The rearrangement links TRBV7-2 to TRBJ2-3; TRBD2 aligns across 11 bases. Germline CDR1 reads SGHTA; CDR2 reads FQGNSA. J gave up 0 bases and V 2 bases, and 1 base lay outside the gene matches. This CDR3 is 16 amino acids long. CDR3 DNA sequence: TGTGCCAGCAGCTTACGGACTAGCGGGAGCACAGATACGCAGTATTTT. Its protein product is CASSLRTSGSTDTQYF.